This TCR beta chain was recorded in a study of OX40 agonist ivuxolimab in advanced cancers. This CDR3 is built from 13 residues. Germline V gene sequence: CDR1 SGHTA, CDR2 FQGNSA. V gave up 2 bases and J gave up 0 bases, with 2 bases separating them. Sequencing used immunoSEQ multiplex PCR; TCRdb keeps in-frame clones, though not all of them. The table has nearly 45,000 clones, about 89% seen once. The clonotype originates from an adult with an advanced solid tumor such as melanoma, head and neck, liver or kidney cancer. The chain combines TRBV7-2 with TRBJ1-5; unclear D gene. Sequences were derived from CD4+ or CD8+ T cells sorted from blood, sampled in a trial of the OX40 agonist ivuxolimab. The CDR3 nucleotides are TGTGCCAGCAGCTTAAATAGCAATCAGCCCCAGCATTTT. It specifies CASSLNSNQPQHF.